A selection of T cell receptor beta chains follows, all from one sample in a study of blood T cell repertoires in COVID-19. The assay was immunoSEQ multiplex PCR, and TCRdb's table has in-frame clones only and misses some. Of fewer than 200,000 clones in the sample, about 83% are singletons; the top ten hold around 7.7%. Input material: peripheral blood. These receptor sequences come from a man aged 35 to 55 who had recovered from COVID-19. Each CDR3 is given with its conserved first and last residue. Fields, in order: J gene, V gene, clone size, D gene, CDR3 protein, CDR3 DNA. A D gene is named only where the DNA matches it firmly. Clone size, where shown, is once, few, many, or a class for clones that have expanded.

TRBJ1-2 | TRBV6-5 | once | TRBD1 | CASSYGTGGGYGYTF | TGTGCCAGCAGTTATGGGACAGGGGGCGGTTATGGCTACACCTTC
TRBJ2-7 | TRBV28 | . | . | CASSFLVTEGTYEQYF | TGTGCCAGCAGTTTTCTAGTAACCGAAGGCACCTACGAGCAGTACTTC
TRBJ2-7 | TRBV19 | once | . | CASRRGNEQYF | TGTGCCAGTCGCAGGGGCAACGAGCAGTACTTC
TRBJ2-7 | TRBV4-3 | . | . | CASSQMTGREQYF | TGCGCCAGCAGCCAAATGACAGGTCGCGAGCAGTACTTC
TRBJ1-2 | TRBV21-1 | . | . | CARERGIPAIGYTF | TGTGCCAGGGAGAGGGGGATTCCCGCTATTGGCTACACCTTC
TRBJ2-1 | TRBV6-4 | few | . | CASRRDSVFNEQFF | TGTGCCAGCCGCCGGGACTCGGTCTTCAATGAGCAGTTCTTC
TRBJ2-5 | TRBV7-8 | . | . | CASSSQETQYF | TGTGCCAGCAGCTCTCAAGAGACCCAGTACTTC
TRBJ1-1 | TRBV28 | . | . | CASSLPGTPGTEAFF | TGTGCCAGCAGTTTGCCAGGAACCCCTGGGACTGAAGCTTTCTTT
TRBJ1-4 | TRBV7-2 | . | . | CASSPQALGSNEKLFF | TGTGCCAGCAGCCCCCAGGCTCTCGGTTCTAATGAAAAACTGTTTTTT
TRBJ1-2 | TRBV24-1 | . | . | CATSDGNYGYTF | TGTGCCACCAGTGACGGGAACTATGGCTACACCTTC
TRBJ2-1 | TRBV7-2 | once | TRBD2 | CASSRGGVSNEQFF | TGTGCCAGCAGTAGGGGAGGGGTCAGCAATGAGCAGTTCTTC
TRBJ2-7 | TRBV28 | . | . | CASSLAGYEQYF | TGTGCCAGCAGTTTAGCGGGGTACGAGCAGTACTTC
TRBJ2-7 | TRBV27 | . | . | CASSQPGQTSDEQYF | TGTGCCAGCAGTCAACCGGGACAAACTTCGGACGAGCAGTACTTC
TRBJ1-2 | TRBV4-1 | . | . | CASSHQSTSKRNYGYTF | TGCGCCAGCAGCCATCAATCAACGTCGAAACGGAACTATGGCTACACCTTC
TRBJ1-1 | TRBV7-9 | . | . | CASTLVGNTEAFF | TGTGCCAGCACTCTCGTCGGGAACACTGAAGCTTTCTTT
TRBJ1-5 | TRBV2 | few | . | CASSWPTSRGQPQHF | TGTGCCAGCAGTTGGCCAACATCTAGGGGTCAGCCCCAGCATTTT
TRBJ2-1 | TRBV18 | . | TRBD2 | CASSPIQAGSNEQFF | TGTGCCAGCTCACCAATTCAAGCGGGAAGCAATGAGCAGTTCTTC
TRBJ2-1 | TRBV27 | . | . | CASRGGGPYNEQFF | TGTGCCAGCAGGGGAGGGGGGCCCTACAATGAGCAGTTCTTC
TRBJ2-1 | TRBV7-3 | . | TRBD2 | CASSLLAGEYNEQFF | TGTGCCAGCAGCCTACTAGCGGGAGAATACAATGAGCAGTTCTTC
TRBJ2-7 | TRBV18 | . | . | CASSPEGRSRYEQYF | TGTGCCAGCTCACCGGAGGGGAGATCCCGGTACGAGCAGTACTTC
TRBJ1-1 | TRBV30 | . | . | CAWSFQGLTEAFF | TGTGCCTGGAGTTTTCAGGGCCTCACTGAAGCTTTCTTT
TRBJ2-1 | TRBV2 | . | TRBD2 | CASSETSGGALVVQFF | TGTGCCAGCAGTGAAACTAGCGGGGGGGCCCTTGTCGTGCAGTTCTTC
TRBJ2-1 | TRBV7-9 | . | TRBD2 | CASSLGLAGVIYNEQFF | TGTGCCAGCAGCTTGGGACTAGCGGGAGTGATTTACAATGAGCAGTTCTTC
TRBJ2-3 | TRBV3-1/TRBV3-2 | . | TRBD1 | CASSHDRVAADTQYF | TGTGCCAGCAGCCATGACAGGGTAGCCGCAGATACGCAGTATTTT
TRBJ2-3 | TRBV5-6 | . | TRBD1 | CASSEAGQGSTDTQYF | TGTGCCAGCAGCGAGGCTGGACAGGGAAGTACAGATACGCAGTATTTT
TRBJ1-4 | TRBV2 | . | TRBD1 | CASSEHGTGGSEKLFF | TGTGCCAGCAGTGAGCACGGGACAGGGGGCAGTGAAAAACTGTTTTTT
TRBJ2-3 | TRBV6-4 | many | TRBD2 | CASSDGTSGGDTQYF | TGTGCCAGCAGTGACGGGACTAGCGGGGGAGATACGCAGTATTTT
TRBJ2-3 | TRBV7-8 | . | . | CASSGTGFDTQYF | TGTGCCAGCAGCGGAACAGGGTTTGATACGCAGTATTTT
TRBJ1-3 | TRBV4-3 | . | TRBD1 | CASSPAGAGGGNTIYF | TGCGCCAGCAGCCCCGCGGGGGCAGGGGGCGGAAACACCATATATTTT
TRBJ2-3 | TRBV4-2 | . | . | CASSPGLATDTQYF | TGTGCCAGCAGCCCCGGACTTGCCACAGATACGCAGTATTTT
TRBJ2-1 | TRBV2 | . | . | CASSEVPSNEQFF | TGTGCCAGCAGTGAAGTCCCTTCCAATGAGCAGTTCTTC
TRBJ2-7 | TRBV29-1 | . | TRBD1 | CSVRGQGVVYEQYF | TGCAGCGTGCGGGGACAGGGGGTGGTTTACGAGCAGTACTTC
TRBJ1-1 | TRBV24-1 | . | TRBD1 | CATVGQGLMNTEAFF | TGTGCCACCGTGGGACAGGGGTTAATGAACACTGAAGCTTTCTTT
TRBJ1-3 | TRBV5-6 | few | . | CASSLLSPGNTIYF | TGTGCCAGCAGCTTGTTGAGTCCTGGAAACACCATATATTTT
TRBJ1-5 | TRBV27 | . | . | CASSLGSQPQHF | TGTGCCAGCAGTTTGGGCAGTCAGCCCCAGCATTTT
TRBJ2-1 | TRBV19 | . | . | CASSIPIRGSSYNEQFF | TGTGCCAGTAGTATCCCTATTCGAGGAAGCTCCTACAATGAGCAGTTCTTC
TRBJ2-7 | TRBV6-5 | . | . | CASSPPGSYEQYF | TGTGCCAGCTCCCCCCCAGGATCCTACGAGCAGTACTTC
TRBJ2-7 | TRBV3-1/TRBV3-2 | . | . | CASSTSDYEQYF | TGTGCCAGCAGCACAAGCGACTACGAGCAGTACTTC
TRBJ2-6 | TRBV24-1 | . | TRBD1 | CATSDHSGTGSLSVLTF | TGTGCCACCAGTGACCACTCCGGGACAGGGAGTTTGAGTGTCCTGACTTTC
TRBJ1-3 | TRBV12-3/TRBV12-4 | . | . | CASSWTVRNTIYF | TGTGCCAGCAGTTGGACAGTCAGAAACACCATATATTTT
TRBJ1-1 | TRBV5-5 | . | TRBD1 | CASSFSQGAGTEAFF | TGTGCCAGCAGCTTTAGTCAGGGGGCAGGCACTGAAGCTTTCTTT
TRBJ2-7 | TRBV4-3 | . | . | CASTRTAIEQYF | TGCGCCAGCACCAGGACAGCAATCGAGCAGTACTTC
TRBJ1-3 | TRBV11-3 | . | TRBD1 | CASSLELDRAGNTIYF | TGTGCCAGCAGCTTAGAGCTGGACAGGGCTGGAAACACCATATATTTT
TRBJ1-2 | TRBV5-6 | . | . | CASLQSKRAGYTF | TGTGCCAGCCTGCAATCGAAGAGGGCTGGCTACACCTTC
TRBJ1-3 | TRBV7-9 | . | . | CASSGGAGNTIYF | TGTGCCAGCAGTGGGGGCGCGGGAAACACCATATATTTT
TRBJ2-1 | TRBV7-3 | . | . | CASSLNTQGHNEQFF | TGTGCCAGCAGCTTAAATACCCAGGGGCACAATGAGCAGTTCTTC
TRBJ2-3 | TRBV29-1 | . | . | CSVVQSTDTQYF | TGCAGCGTTGTACAAAGCACAGATACGCAGTATTTT
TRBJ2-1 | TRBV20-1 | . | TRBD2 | CSASGLAGGNEQFF | TGCAGTGCTAGTGGGCTAGCGGGAGGCAATGAGCAGTTCTTC
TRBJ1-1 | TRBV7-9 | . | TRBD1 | CASSQGADTEAFF | TGTGCCAGCAGCCAGGGGGCGGACACTGAAGCTTTCTTT
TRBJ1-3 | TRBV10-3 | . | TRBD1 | CATSYQGAAGNTIYF | TGTGCCACCTCTTATCAGGGGGCGGCTGGAAACACCATATATTTT
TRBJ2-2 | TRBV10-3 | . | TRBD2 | CAISDGLAGSGELFF | TGTGCCATCAGTGACGGTCTAGCGGGGTCCGGGGAGCTGTTTTTT